This TCR beta chain comes out of a study of T-cell memory formation after mild COVID-19. In the study overall: TCR clusters showed largely donor specificity. Regarding the study as a whole: The authors did not confirm SARS-CoV-2 specificity of second-wave clones peaking day 37. CD4/CD8 balance characterized clones contracting day 15 to 85, and CD4+ skew characterized later expanders.

5'RACE, which relied on constant-segment primers, yielded TCR alpha and TCR beta cDNA libraries carrying sample barcodes and UMIs. TCRdb re-analysed the 5' RACE reads in MiXCR, keeping a single row per CDR3 protein. The sample has 290,000 or so distinct CDR3 sequences; 15% to 20% are singletons. Notes on this clonotype: Its cognate antigen is unknown.

CDR3 size: 14 residues. Trimming stripped 2 bases from V and 5 bases from J, with 13 bases between. Germline V gene data show CDR1 as MNHEY and CDR2 as SVGEGT. Material: PBMCs or a T cell subset sorted from them (not recorded which). The J gene is TRBJ2-7, the V gene TRBV6-2 or TRBV6-3, with D maybe TRBD1 (6 bases). This receptor was taken from a man aged 18 to 35 who had mild COVID-19 (a few samples of this study predate the infection). Cell type and time point are not known. CDR3 residues: CASSYRGTSDEQYV. CDR3 in DNA: TGTGCCAGCAGTTACAGGGGGACGTCGGACGAGCAGTACGTC.